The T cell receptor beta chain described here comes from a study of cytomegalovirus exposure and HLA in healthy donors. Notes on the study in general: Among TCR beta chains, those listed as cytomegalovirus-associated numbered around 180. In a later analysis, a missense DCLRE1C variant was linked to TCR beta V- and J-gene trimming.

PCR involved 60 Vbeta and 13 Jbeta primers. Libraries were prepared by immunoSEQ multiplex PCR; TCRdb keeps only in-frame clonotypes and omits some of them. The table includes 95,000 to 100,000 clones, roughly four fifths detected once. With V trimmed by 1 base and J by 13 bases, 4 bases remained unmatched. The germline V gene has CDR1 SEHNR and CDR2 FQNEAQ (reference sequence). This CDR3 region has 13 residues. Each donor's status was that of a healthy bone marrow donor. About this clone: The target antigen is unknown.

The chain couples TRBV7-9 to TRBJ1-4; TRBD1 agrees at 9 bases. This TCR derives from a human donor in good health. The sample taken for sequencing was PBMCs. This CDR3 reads CASSLGGDRVLFF. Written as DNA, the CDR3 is TGTGCCAGCAGCTTAGGTGGGGACAGGGTACTGTTTTTT.